This T cell receptor beta chain was sequenced in a study of blood T cell repertoires in COVID-19. As for the study in general: From the United States, Italy and Spain came samples of acute and convalescent COVID-19. In each case, the material was cDNA or gDNA derived from T cells, B-cell-depleted T cells, or PBMCs.

The CDR3 sequence is 14 residues long. In germline, CDR1 is MNHEY, CDR2 SVGEGT. Trimming took 2 bases from V and 0 from J, leaving 6 bases between them. Original methodology: Amplified reference gene primers provided the basis for estimating nucleated cell counts. Profiled with immunoSEQ multiplex PCR; TCRdb holds only in-frame clones, not every one. D and trimming come from the DNA, and the V and J calls and clone size come from that table. The repertoire includes 100,000 to 150,000 clones, over 75% of them detected once, and 5% to 7.5% sits in the top ten. The sequencing input was peripheral blood. This receptor was obtained from a man older than 75 with active or convalescent COVID-19. The chain has TRBV6-2 or TRBV6-3 and TRBJ2-3; D might be TRBD2 (6 bases). The CDR3 region has the DNA TGTGCCAGCAGTTACCTAGCGAGCACAGATACGCAGTATTTT. This encodes CASSYLASTDTQYF.